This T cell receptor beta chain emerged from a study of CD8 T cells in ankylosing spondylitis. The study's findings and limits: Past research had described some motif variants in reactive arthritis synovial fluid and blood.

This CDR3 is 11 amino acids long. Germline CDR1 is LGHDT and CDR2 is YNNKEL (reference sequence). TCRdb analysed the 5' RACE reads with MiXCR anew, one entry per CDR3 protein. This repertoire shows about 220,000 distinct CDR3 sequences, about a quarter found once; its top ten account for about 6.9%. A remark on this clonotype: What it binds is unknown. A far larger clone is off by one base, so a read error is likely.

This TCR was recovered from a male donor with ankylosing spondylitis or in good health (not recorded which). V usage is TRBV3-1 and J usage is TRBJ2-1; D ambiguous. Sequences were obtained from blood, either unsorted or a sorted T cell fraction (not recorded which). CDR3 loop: CACSQGNEQFF. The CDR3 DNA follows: TGTGCCTGCAGCCAAGGGAATGAGCAGTTCTTC.